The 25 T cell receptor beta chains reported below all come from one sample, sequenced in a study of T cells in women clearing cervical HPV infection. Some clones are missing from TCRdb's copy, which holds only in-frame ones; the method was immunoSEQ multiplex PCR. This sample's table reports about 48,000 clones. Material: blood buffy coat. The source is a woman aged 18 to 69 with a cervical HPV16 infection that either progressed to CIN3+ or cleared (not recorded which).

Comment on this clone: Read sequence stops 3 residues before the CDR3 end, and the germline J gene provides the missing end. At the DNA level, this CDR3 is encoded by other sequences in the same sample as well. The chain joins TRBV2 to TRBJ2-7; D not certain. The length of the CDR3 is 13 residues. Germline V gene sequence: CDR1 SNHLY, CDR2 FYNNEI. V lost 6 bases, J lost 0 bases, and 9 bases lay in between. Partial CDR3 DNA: TGTGCCAGCAGGCGAGACACCTCCTACGAG. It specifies CASRRDTSYE. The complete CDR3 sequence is CASRRDTSYEQYF.

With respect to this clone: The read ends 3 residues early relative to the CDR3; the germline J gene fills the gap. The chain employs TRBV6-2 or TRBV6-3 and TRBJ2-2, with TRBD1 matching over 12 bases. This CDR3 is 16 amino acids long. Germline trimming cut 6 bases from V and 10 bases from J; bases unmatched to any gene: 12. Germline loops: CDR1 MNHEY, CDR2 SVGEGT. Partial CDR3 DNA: TGTGCCAGCAGATTCCCCCGGGACAGGGGGCCCACGGAG. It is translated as CASRFPRDRGPTE. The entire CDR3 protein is CASRFPRDRGPTELFF.

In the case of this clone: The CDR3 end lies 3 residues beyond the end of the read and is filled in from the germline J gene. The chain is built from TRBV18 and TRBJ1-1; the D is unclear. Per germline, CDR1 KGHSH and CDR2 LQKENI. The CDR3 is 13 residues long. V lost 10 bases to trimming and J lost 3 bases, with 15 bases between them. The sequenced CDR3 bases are TGTGCCACGGGGTTTGAACAGTACACTGAA. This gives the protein CATGFEQYTE. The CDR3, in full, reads CATGFEQYTEAFF.

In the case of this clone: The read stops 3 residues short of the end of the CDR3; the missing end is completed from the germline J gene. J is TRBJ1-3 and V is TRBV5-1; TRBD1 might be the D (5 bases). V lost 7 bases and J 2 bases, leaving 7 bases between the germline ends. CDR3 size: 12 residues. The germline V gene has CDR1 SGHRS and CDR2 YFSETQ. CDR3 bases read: TGCGCCAGCGTAGGGGCTGGAAACACC. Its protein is CASVGAGNT. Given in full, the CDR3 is CASVGAGNTIYF. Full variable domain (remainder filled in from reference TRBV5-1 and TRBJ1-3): KAGVTQTPRYLIKTRGQQVTLSCSPISGHRSVSWYQQTPGQGLQFLFEYFSETQRNKGNFPGRFSGRQFSNSRSEMNVSTLELGDSALYLCASVGAGNTIYFGEGSWLTVV.

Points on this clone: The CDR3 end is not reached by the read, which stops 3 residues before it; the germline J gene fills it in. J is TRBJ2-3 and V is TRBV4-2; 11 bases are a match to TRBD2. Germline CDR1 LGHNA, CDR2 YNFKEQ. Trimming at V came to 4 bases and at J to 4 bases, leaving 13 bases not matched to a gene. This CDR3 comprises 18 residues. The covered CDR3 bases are TGTGCCAGCAGCCCACGGCTAGCGGGGGGCTGGGGGGCAGATACG. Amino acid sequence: CASSPRLAGGWGADT. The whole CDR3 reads CASSPRLAGGWGADTQYF.

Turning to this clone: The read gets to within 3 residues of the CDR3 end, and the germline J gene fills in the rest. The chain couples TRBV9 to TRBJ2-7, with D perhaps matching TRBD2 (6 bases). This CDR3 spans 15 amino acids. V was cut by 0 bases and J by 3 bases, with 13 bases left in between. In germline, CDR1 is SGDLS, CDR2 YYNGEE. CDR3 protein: CASSVGLGGVYEQYF. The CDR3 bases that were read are TGTGCCAGCAGCGTAGGGTTGGGGGGTGTCTACGAG.

CDR3 DNA, as far as it was read: TGTGCCAGCAGCAGCGGGAGTCACAATGAG. Amino acids: CASSSGSHNE. The full-length CDR3 reads as CASSSGSHNEQFF. The V gene is TRBV11-2, the J gene TRBJ2-1, with TRBD2 matching over 8 bases. The observed sequence ends 3 residues before the CDR3 terminus, with the missing tail filled in from the germline J gene. The V gene end was trimmed by 5 bases and the J gene end by 5 bases; junction bases not matched to a gene: 2. Germline V gene lookup returns CDR1 SGHAT and CDR2 FQNNGV. CDR3 length equals 13 residues. The full variable domain, in which reference TRBV11-2 and TRBJ2-1 provide the parts outside the CDR3, is EAGVAQSPRYKIIEKRQSVAFWCNPISGHATLYWYQQILGQGPKLLIQFQNNGVVDDSQLPKDRFSAERLKGVDSTLKIQPAKLEDSAVYLCASSSGSHNEQFFGPGTRLTVL.

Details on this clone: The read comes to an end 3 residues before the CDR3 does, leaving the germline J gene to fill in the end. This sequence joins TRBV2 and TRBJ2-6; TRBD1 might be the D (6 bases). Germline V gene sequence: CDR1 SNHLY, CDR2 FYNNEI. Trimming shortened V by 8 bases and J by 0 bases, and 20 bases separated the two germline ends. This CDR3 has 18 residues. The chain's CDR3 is CASRMAAGDPSGANVLTF. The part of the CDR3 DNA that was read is TGTGCCAGCCGAATGGCGGCAGGGGACCCCTCTGGGGCCAACGTC.

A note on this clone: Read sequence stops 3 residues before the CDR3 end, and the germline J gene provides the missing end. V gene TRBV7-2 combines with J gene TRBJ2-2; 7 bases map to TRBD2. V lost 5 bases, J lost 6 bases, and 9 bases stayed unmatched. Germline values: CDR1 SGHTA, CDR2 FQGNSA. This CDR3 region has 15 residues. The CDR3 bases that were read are TGTGCCAGCAGCCCTGGGGGGGTAAGGGCCGGGGAG. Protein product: CASSPGGVRAGE. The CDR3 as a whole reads CASSPGGVRAGELFF.

Partial CDR3 DNA: TGCAGTGCTGCGAGGGACAGAAATGAAAAA. Amino acids: CSAARDRNEK. The complete CDR3 reads CSAARDRNEKLFF. This rearrangement joins TRBV20-1 to TRBJ1-4, with 7 bases that match TRBD1. The read halts 3 residues ahead of the CDR3 end, with the missing end drawn from the germline J gene. The CDR3 consists of 13 residues. Germline CDR1 reads DFQATT; CDR2 reads SNEGSKA (reference sequence). The V gene end was trimmed by 5 bases and the J gene end by 5 bases; junction bases not matched to a gene: 5.

CDR3 protein: CASNRGGAQETQYF. Incomplete CDR3 DNA: TGTGCCAGCAACCGCGGGGGGGCCCAAGAGACC. This rearrangement joins TRBV6-2 or TRBV6-3 to TRBJ2-5; TRBD2 agrees at 9 bases. The CDR3 is cut off 3 residues early in the read; its end comes from the germline J gene. J was trimmed by 1 base and V by 7 bases; bases with no gene match: 4. CDR3 length equals 14 residues. Germline V gene sequence: CDR1 MNHEY, CDR2 SVGEGT.

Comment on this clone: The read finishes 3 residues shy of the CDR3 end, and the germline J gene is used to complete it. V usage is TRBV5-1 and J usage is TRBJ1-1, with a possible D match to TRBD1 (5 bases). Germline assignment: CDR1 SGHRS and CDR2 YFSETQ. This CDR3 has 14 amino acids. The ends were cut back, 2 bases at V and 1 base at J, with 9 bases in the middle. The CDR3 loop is CASSFTGQNTEAFF. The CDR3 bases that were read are TGCGCCAGCAGCTTCACAGGACAGAACACTGAA.

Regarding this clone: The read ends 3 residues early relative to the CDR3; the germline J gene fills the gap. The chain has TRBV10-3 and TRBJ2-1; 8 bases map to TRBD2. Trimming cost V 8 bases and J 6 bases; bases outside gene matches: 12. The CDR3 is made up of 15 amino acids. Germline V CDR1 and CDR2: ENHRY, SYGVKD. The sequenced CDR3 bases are TGTGCCATCCCCCCTATCCGGGAGGGGGTCAATGAG. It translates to CAIPPIREGVNE. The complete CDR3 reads CAIPPIREGVNEQFF.

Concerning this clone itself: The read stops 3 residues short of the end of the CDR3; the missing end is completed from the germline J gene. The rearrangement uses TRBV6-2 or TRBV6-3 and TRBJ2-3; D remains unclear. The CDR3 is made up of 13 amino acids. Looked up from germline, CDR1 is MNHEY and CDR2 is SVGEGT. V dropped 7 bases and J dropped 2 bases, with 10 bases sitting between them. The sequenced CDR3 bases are TGTGCCAGCACTAGGAGTATCACAGATACG. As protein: CASTRSITDT. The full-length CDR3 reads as CASTRSITDTQYF.

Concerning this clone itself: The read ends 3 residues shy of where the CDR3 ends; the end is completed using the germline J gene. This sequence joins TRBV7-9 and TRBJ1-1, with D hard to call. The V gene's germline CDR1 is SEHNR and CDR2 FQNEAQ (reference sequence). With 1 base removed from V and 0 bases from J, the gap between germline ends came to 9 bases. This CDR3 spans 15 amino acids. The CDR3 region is CASSLVAGLNTEAFF. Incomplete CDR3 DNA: TGTGCCAGCAGCTTAGTGGCGGGCTTGAACACTGAA.

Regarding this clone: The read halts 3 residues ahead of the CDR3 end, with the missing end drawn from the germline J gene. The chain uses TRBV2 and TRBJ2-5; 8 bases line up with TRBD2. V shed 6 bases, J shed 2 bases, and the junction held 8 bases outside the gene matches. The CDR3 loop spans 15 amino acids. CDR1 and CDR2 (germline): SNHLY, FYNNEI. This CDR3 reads CASRRTSNLQETQYF. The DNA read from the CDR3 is TGTGCCAGCAGGAGGACTAGCAACCTTCAAGAGACC.

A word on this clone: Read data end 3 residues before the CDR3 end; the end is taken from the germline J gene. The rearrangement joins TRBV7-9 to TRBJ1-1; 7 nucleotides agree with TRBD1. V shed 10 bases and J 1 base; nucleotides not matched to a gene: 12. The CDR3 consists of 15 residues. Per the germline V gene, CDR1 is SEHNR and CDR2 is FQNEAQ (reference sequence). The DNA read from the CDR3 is TGTGCCACCCCGACAGGGTATGAGACGAACACTGAA. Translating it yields CATPTGYETNTE. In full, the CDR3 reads CATPTGYETNTEAFF.

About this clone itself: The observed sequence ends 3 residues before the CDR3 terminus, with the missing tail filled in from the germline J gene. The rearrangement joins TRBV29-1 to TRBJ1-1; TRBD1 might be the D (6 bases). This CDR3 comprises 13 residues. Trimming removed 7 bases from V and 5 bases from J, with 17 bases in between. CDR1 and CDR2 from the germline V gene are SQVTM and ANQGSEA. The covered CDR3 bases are TGCAGCGAAGCCCCAGGGGCGCGAACTGAA. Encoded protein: CSEAPGARTE. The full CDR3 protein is CSEAPGARTEAFF. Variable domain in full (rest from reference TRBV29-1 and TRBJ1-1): SAVISQKPSRDICQRGTSLTIQCQVDSQVTMMFWYRQQPGQSLTLIATANQGSEATYESGFVIDKFPISRPNLTFSTLTVSNMSPEDSSIYLCSEAPGARTEAFFGQGTRLTVV.

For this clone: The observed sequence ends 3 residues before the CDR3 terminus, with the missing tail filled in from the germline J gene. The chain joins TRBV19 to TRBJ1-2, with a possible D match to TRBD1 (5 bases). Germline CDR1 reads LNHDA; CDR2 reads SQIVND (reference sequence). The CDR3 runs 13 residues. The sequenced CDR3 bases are TGTGCCAGTAGTGGCAAAACAGGTGGAGGC. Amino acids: CASSGKTGGG. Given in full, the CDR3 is CASSGKTGGGYTF.

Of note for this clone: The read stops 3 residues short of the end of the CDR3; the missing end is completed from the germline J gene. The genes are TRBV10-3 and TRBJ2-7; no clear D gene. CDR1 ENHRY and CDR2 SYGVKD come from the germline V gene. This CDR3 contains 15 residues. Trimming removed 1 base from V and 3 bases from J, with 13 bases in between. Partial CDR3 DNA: TGTGCCATCAGTGAGTATAGACCTAACAGCTACGAG. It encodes CAISEYRPNSYE. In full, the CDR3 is CAISEYRPNSYEQYF.

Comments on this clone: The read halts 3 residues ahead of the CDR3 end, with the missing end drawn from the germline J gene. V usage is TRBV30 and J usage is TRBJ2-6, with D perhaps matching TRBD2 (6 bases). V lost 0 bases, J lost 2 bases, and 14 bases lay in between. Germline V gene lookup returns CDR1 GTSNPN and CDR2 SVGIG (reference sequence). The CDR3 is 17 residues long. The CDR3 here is CAWSVTKRVPGANVLTF. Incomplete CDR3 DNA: TGTGCCTGGAGTGTAACGAAGCGGGTACCTGGGGCCAACGTC. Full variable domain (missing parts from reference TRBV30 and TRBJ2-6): SQTIHQWPATLVQPVGSPLSLECTVEGTSNPNLYWYRQAAGRGLQLLFYSVGIGQISSEVPQNLSASRPQDRQFILSSKKLLLSDSGFYLCAWSVTKRVPGANVLTFGAGSRLTVL.

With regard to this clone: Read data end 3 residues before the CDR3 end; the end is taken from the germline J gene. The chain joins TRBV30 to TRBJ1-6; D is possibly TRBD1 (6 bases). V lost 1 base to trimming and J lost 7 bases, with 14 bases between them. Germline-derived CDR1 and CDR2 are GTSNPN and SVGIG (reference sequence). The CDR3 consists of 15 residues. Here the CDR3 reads CAWSAGQGRNSPLHF. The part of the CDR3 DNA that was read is TGTGCCTGGAGTGCAGGGCAGGGGAGGAATTCACCC.

This CDR3 is CASSNRDRKETQYF. The part of the CDR3 DNA that was read is TGTGCCAGCAGTAACCGGGACAGAAAAGAGACC. The V and J genes are TRBV28 and TRBJ2-5; 7 positions agree with TRBD1. The read falls 3 residues short of the CDR3 end, and the missing part is taken from the germline J gene. The germline gives CDR1 MDHEN, CDR2 SYDVKM. Trimming removed 5 bases from V and 3 bases from J; junction bases left unmatched: 6. This CDR3 is built from 14 residues.

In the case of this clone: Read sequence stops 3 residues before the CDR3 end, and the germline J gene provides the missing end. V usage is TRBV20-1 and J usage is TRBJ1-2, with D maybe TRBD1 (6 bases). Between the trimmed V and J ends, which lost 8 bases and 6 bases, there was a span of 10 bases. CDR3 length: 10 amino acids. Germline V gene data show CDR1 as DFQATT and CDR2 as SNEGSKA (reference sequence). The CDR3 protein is CSCRGNGYTF. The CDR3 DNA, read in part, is TGCAGTTGCAGGGGTAATGGC.

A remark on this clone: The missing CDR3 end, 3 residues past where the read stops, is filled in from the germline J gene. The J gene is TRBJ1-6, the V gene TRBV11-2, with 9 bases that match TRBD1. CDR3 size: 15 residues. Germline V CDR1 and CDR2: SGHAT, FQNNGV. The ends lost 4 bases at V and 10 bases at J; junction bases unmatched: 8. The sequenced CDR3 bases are TGTGCCAGCAGCTCTCCGACAGGGGGTTGGTCACCC. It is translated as CASSSPTGGWSP. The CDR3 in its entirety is CASSSPTGGWSPLHF.